This T cell receptor (beta chain) was recorded in a study of blood T cell repertoires in COVID-19 (dated by TCRdb to the early 2020s). About the study as a whole: The collaborator samples originated in the United States, Italy and Spain and spanned the acute and convalescent phases of COVID-19. The material from the prospective study consisted of cDNA or gDNA derived from T cells, B-cell-depleted T cells, or PBMCs. Samples were obtained from the ongoing ImmuneRACE study (first 160 participants) and from some 1,200 subjects provided by 6 global collaborators. Where available, HLA class I and class II types were obtained from metadata supplied by the sample provider rather than from assay-based typing. Subjects who had been exposed to COVID-19, were actively infected with it, or had recovered from it provided the deeply sampled blood TCRbeta repertoires that made up the dataset. Sample metadata almost always included a de-identified subject ID, COVID-19 status, age in years and sex. The repertoires were released in a freely available public database meant as a resource for research on the immune response to SARS-CoV-2. Broad study findings and their caveats: The quantity of clinical and demographic metadata differed by source and by participant and was supplied without curation.

TCRbeta CDR3 regions were amplified from genomic DNA using the immunoSEQ Assay, a bias-controlled multiplex PCR. In the source study's methods: Within the assay, amplification of reference gene primers was used to estimate how many nucleated cells each sample contained. Sequence reads were collapsed and filtered to measure the absolute abundance of every unique TCRbeta CDR3 rearrangement. Productive Simpson clonality was computed per sample as the square root of Simpson's diversity index over productive rearrangements. TCRdb provides this immuneACCESS table in a form limited to in-frame rearrangements. Some clones are lacking; in checked studies, under half of them reflect an unresolved V gene, and why the rest are absent is not known. V, J and clone size derive from that table, while D and trimming were established from the DNA sequence. The sample records about 140,000 clones, about three quarters of which are singletons. Of the sample, under 15% falls within the top ten clones.

The CDR3 holds 15 amino acids from the cysteine to the phenylalanine. This entry keeps only the CDR3 DNA: 45 bases, framed from base 1. The germline V gene (reference sequence) specifies GTSNPN as CDR1 and SVGIG as CDR2. Trimming takes 0 bases off V and 3 bases off J; junction bases not matched to a gene: 8. Each collaborating institution followed its own protocols to collect whole blood in K2EDTA tubes. For TCRbeta analysis, collaborators shipped samples in one of three forms: frozen whole blood, isolated PBMCs, or DNA extracted from either of those sample types. As concerns this clone: Its antigen remains unidentified. The record has no base qualities; no much larger clone is one base away.

The chain couples TRBV30 to TRBJ2-7, with TRBD2 matching 7 junction bases. The receptor was derived from an older man with acute or convalescent COVID-19. Sequenced input: peripheral blood. The nucleotides read TGTGCCTGGAGTGTAGTTCAGCGGGGACTCTACGAGCAGTACTTC. Translation gives CAWSVVQRGLYEQYF.